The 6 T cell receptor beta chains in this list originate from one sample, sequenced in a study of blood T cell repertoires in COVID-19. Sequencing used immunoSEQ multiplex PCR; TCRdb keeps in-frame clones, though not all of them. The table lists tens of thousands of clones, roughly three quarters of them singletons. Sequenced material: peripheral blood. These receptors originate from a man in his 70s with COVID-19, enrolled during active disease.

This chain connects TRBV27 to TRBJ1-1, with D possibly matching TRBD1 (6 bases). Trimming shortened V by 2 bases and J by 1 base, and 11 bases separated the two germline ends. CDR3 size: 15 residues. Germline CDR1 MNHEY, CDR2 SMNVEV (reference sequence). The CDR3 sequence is CASSLRPGANTEAFF. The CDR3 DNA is TGTGCCAGCAGTTTACGCCCAGGGGCGAACACTGAAGCTTTCTTT.

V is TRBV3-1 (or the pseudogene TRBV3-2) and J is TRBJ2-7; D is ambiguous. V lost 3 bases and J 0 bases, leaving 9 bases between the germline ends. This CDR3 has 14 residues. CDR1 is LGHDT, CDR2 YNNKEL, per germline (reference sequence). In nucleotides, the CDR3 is TGTGCCAGCAGCCAGGGCAGGAACTCCTACGAGCAGTACTTC. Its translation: CASSQGRNSYEQYF.

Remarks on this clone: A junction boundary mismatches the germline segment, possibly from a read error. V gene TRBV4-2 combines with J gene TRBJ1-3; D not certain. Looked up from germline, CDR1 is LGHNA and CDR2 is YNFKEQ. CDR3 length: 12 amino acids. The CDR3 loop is CASSQAGDTIYF. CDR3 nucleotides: TGTGCCAGCAGCCAGGCTGGAGACACCATATATTTT.

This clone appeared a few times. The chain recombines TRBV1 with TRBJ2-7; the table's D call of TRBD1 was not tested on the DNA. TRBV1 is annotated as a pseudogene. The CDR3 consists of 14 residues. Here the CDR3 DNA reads TGCACCAGCGGGGGACAGACTTTCTCCTACGAGCAGTACTTC. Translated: CTSGGQTFSYEQYF.

In DNA, the CDR3 is TGTGCCAGCAGATACGGGACTCCCAACACCGGGGAGCTGTTTTTT. This sequence encodes CASRYGTPNTGELFF. The J gene is TRBJ2-2, the V gene TRBV2, with a possible D match to TRBD2 (6 bases). CDR3 size: 15 residues. Germline assignment: CDR1 SNHLY and CDR2 FYNNEI. V lost 6 bases, J lost 2 bases, and 13 bases lay in between.

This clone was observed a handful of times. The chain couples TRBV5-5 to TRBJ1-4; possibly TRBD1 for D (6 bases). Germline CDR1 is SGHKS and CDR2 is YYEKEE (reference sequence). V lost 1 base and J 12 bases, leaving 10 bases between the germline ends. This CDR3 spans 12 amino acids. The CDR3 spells CASSLYQGQLFF. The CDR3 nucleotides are TGTGCCAGCAGCTTGTACCAGGGGCAACTGTTTTTT.